This T cell receptor (beta chain) came from a study of blood T cell repertoires in COVID-19. V was trimmed by 1 base and J by 2 bases, leaving 9 bases between them. There are 15 residues in the CDR3. The V gene's germline CDR1 is LNHDA and CDR2 SQIVND (reference sequence). Repertoires were generated with immunoSEQ multiplex PCR, while TCRdb's copy carries only in-frame clones and drops some. The table records about 480,000 clones, roughly 87% of them present only once. Remarks on this clone: The sample carries other DNA sequences with the same CDR3.

The chain employs TRBV19 and TRBJ1-5, with D tentatively TRBD1 (5 bases). Sequencing was carried out using peripheral blood. This receptor was identified in a man aged 18 to 29 with COVID-19, enrolled during active disease. CDR3 sequence: CASSIGDRGNQPQHF. The CDR3 DNA reads TGTGCCAGTAGTATAGGTGACAGAGGCAATCAGCCCCAGCATTTT.